The clone carrying this T cell receptor (beta chain) was detected only once. This record belongs to a study of blood T cell repertoires in COVID-19. The table came from immunoSEQ multiplex PCR; TCRdb's copy has only in-frame clones and leaves some out. The sample consists of 300,000 to 350,000 clones, about four fifths of them appearing once. This TCR was sampled from a man younger than 40 with active or convalescent COVID-19. Sequencing was done on a sample of peripheral blood.

The CDR3 sequence is CASRWDRESGYTF. CDR3 bases: TGCGCCAGCAGGTGGGACAGGGAATCTGGCTACACCTTC. This rearrangement joins TRBV5-1 to TRBJ1-2; 9 bases match TRBD1. This CDR3 has 13 residues. Germline lookup yields CDR1 SGHRS and CDR2 YFSETQ. Trimming at V came to 5 bases and at J to 7 bases, leaving 6 bases not matched to a gene.